This entry lists 5 T cell receptor beta chains sequenced from one sample in a study of blood T cell repertoires in COVID-19. Data came from immunoSEQ multiplex PCR; TCRdb stores just in-frame clones and leaves some out. The sample consists of around 130,000 clones, approximately 90% of them appearing once. The sequencing sample was made of peripheral blood. These receptors were obtained from a man aged 50-59 years with active or convalescent COVID-19.

The chain is built from TRBV10-1 and TRBJ1-2, with D possibly TRBD1 on 6 matching bases. From germline, CDR1 is WNHNN and CDR2 SYGVQD (reference sequence). The CDR3 has 13 amino acids. Trimming shortened V by 5 bases and J by 0 bases, and 7 bases separated the two germline ends. Here the CDR3 reads CASSRDTNYGYTF. CDR3 coding DNA: TGCGCCAGCAGTCGGGACACTAACTATGGCTACACCTTC.

This chain uses TRBV2 with TRBJ1-2, with 8 bases matching TRBD1. Trimming removed 3 bases from V and 8 bases from J; junction bases left unmatched: 11. The CDR3 has 15 amino acids. The germline V gene encodes CDR1 SNHLY and CDR2 FYNNEI. The DNA of the CDR3 is TGTGCCAGCAGTGAGATTGGGGCAGGGGGCGACGGCTACACCTTC. As protein: CASSEIGAGGDGYTF.

The V call is TRBV6-5, the J call TRBJ1-1, with 7 bases that match TRBD1. Germline V gene lookup returns CDR1 MNHEY and CDR2 SVGAGI. With 5 bases clipped from V and 1 base from J, the junction kept 4 bases outside the gene matches. The CDR3 contains 14 residues. The CDR3 bases are TGTGCCAGCAGTCGTACAGGGGCGAACACTGAAGCTTTCTTT. It codes for CASSRTGANTEAFF.

This chain joins TRBV28 and TRBJ1-6, with unresolved D. Germline values: CDR1 MDHEN, CDR2 SYDVKM. The CDR3 consists of 11 residues. The V and J ends lost 3 bases and 11 bases respectively, with 5 bases between them. The DNA for the CDR3 is TGTGCCAGCAGTTTCCGTCCACCCCTCCACTTT. Protein: CASSFRPPLHF.

V is TRBV3-1 (or the pseudogene TRBV3-2) and J is TRBJ2-5, with 8 bases aligning to TRBD2. Germline V CDR1 and CDR2: LGHDT, YNNKEL (reference sequence). CDR3 length: 13 residues. Trimming removed 4 bases from V and 7 bases from J; junction bases left unmatched: 5. The CDR3 protein is CASSRGREGTQYF. In nucleotides, the CDR3 is TGTGCCAGCAGCCGTGGACGGGAGGGGACCCAGTACTTC.